Here is one T cell receptor beta chain with its context. In the original analysis: The authors estimated nucleated cell counts from reference gene primer amplification. TCRdb's copy holds only in-frame clones and misses some; the assay was immunoSEQ multiplex PCR. Clonal size and the V and J genes are those of that table, whereas D and trimming came from the DNA. The sample shows under 350,000 clones, about 82% of them seen only once. The CDR3 sequence is 14 residues long. V shed 5 bases, J shed 5 bases, and the junction held 7 bases outside the gene matches. Germline V CDR1 and CDR2: SGHTA, FQGTGA. The sample comes from a study of blood T cell repertoires in COVID-19. Study as a whole: The origin of the acute and convalescent COVID-19 samples was the United States, Italy and Spain.

The source material was peripheral blood. This rearrangement joins TRBV7-3 to TRBJ2-5, with 8 nucleotides matching TRBD2. The TCR originated in a human donor in a cohort sampled during active COVID-19. CDR3 sequence: CASSPGTRGETQYF. DNA for the CDR3: TGTGCCAGCAGCCCCGGGACTAGAGGGGAGACCCAGTACTTC.